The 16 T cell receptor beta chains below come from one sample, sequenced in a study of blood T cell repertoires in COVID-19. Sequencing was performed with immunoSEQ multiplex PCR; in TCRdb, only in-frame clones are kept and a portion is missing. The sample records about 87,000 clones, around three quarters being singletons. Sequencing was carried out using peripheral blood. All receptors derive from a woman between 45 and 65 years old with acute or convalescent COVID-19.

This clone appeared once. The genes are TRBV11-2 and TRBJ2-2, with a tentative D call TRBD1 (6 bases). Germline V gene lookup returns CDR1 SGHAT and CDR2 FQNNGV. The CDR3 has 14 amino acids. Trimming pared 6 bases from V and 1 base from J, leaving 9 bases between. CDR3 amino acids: CASRATGNTGELFF. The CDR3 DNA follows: TGTGCCAGCAGAGCGACAGGGAACACCGGGGAGCTGTTTTTT.

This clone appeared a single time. The CDR3 region is CASSLWEEGFYEQYF. Here the CDR3 DNA reads TGTGCCAGCAGTTTATGGGAGGAGGGCTTCTACGAGCAGTACTTC. The chain links TRBV28 to TRBJ2-7; the D gene is possibly TRBD2 (6 bases). CDR1 and CDR2 from the germline V gene are MDHEN and SYDVKM. This CDR3 is built from 15 residues. Trimming removed 0 bases at V and 3 bases at J, with 12 bases between. Filled out from reference TRBV28 and TRBJ2-7, the complete variable domain reads DVKVTQSSRYLVKRTGEKVFLECVQDMDHENMFWYRQDPGLGLRLIYFSYDVKMKEKGDIPEGYSVSREKKERFSLILESASTNQTSMYLCASSLWEEGFYEQYFGPGTRLTVT.

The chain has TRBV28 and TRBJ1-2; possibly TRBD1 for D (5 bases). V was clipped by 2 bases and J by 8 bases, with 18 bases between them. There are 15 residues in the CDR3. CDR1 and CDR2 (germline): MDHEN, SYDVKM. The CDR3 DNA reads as TGTGCCAGCAGTTTAAACAGGAATGACATCTACGGCTACACCTTC. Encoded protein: CASSLNRNDIYGYTF.

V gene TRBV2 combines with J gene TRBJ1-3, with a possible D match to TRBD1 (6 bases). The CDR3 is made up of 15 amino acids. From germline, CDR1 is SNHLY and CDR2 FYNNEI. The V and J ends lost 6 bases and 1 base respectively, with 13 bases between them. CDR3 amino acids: CASSRTDQSGNTIYF. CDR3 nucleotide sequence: TGTGCCAGCAGCCGGACAGATCAATCTGGAAACACCATATATTTT.

CDR3 in DNA: TGTGCCAGCAGCCAAGAGGGACAGGGGCTGGGCCAGCAGTTCTTC. It codes for CASSQEGQGLGQQFF. This chain connects TRBV3-1 (or the pseudogene TRBV3-2) to TRBJ2-1, with 10 bases matching TRBD1. The CDR3 loop spans 15 amino acids. V dropped 0 bases and J dropped 11; count of bases not matched to a gene: 7. Germline V gene data show CDR1 as LGHDT and CDR2 as YNNKEL (reference sequence).

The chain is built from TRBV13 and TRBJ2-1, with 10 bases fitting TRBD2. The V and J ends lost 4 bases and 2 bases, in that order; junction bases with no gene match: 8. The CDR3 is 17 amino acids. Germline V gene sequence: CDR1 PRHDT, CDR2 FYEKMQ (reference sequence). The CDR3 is CASSSPGTSETYNEQFF. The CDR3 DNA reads TGTGCCAGCAGCTCCCCTGGGACTAGCGAGACCTACAATGAGCAGTTCTTC.

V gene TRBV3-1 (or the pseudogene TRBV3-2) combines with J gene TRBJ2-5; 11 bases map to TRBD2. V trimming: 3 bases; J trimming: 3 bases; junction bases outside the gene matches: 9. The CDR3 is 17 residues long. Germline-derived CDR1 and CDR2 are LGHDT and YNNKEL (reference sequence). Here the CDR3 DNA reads TGTGCCAGCAGCCAGATACCTTTACTAGCGGGGGAAGAGACCCAGTACTTC. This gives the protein CASSQIPLLAGEETQYF.

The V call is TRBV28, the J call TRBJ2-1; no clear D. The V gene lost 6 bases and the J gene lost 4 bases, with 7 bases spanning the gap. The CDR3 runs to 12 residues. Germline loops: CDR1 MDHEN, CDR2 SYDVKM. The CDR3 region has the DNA TGTGCCAGCAGGATCGGGTACAATGAGCAGTTCTTC. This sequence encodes CASRIGYNEQFF.

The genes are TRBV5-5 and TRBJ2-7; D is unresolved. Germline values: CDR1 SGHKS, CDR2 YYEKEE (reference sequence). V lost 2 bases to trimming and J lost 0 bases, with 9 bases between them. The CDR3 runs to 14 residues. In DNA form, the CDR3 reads TGTGCCAGCAGCTTAGCCATACTCTCCTACGAGCAGTACTTC. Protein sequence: CASSLAILSYEQYF.

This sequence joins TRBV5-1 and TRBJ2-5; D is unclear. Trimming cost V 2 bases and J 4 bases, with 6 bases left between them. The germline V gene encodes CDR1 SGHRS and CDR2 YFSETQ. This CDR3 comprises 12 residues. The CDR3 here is CASSFFRETQYF. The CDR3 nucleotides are TGCGCCAGCAGCTTTTTTCGAGAGACCCAGTACTTC.

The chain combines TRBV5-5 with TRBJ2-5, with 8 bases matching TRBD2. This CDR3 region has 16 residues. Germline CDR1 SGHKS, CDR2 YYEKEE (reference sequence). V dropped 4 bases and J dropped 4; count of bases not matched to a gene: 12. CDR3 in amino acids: CASSRSLTSGGETQYF. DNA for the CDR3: TGTGCCAGCAGCCGGTCCCTAACTAGCGGCGGAGAGACCCAGTACTTC.

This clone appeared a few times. The CDR3 sequence: CASSTYGQGATEAFF. In nucleotides, the CDR3 is TGTGCCAGTAGTACTTACGGACAGGGGGCGACTGAAGCTTTCTTT. The chain recombines TRBV19 with TRBJ1-1, with 11 bases that match TRBD1. Germline lookup yields CDR1 LNHDA and CDR2 SQIVND (reference sequence). Losses at the gene ends were 4 bases for V and 5 bases for J; bases not matched to a gene: 6. The CDR3 runs to 15 residues.

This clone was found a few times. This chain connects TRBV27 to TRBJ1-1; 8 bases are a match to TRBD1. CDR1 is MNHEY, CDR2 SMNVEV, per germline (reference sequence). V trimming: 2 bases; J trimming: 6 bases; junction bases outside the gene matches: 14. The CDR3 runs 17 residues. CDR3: CASSLIFGAGGDPEAFF. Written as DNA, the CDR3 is TGTGCCAGCAGTTTAATTTTCGGTGCAGGGGGCGACCCTGAAGCTTTCTTT.

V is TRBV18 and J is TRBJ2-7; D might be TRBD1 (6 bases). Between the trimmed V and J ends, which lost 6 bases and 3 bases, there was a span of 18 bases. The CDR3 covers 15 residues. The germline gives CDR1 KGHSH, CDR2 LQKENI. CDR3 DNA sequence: TGTGCCAGCTCTCTGGGTCCAGGGGAAGTCTACGAGCAGTACTTC. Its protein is CASSLGPGEVYEQYF.

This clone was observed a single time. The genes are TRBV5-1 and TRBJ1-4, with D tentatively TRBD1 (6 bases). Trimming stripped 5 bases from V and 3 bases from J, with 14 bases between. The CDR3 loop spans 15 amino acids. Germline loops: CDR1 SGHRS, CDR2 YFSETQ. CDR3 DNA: TGCGCCAGCAGGTCCACAGGGTTAGCTAATGAAAAACTGTTTTTT. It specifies CASRSTGLANEKLFF.

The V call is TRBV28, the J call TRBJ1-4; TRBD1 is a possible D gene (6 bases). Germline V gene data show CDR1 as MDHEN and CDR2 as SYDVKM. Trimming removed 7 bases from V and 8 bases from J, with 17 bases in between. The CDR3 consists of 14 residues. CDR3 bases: TGTGCCAGCAATCCCCCTGGGGGCGGGGAAAAACTGTTTTTT. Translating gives CASNPPGGGEKLFF.